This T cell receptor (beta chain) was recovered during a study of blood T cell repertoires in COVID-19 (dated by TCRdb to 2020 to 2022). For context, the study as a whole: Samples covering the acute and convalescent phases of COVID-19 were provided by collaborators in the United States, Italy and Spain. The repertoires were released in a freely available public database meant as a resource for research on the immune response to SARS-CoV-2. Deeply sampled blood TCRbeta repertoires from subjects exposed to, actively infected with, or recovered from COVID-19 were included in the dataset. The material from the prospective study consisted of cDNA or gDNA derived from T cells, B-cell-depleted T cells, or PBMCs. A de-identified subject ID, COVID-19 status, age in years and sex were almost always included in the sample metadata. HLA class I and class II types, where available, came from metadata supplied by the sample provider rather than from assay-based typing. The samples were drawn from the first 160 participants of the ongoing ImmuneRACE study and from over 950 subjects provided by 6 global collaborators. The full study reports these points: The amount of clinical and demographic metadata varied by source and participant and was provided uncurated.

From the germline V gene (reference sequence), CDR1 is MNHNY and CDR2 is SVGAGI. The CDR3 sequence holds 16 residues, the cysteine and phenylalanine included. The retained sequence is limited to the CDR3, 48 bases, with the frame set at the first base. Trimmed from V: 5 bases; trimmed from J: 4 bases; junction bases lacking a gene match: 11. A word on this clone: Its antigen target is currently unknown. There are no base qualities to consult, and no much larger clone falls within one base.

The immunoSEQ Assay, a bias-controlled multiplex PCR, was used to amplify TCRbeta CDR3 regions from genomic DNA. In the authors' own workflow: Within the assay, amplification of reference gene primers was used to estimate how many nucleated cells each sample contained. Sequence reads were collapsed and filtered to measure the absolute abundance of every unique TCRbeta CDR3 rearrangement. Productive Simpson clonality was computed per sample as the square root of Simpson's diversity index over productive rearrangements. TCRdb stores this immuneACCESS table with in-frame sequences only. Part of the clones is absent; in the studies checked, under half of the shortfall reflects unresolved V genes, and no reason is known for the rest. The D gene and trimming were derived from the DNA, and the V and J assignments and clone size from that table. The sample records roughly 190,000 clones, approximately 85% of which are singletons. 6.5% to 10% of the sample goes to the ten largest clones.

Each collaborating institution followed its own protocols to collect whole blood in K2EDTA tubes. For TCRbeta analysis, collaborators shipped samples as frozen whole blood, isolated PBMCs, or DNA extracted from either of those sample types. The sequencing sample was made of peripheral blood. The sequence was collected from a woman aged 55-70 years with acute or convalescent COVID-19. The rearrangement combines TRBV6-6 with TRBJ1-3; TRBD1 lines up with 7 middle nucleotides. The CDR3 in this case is CASSPPAGQDGNTIYF. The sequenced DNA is TGTGCCAGCAGTCCCCCAGCAGGACAGGACGGAAACACCATATATTTT.